The text below deals with one T cell receptor (beta chain). These data are taken from a study of T cell responses to AZD1222 COVID-19 vaccine. Only in-frame clones appear in the TCRdb table, and some are missing; sequencing was by immunoSEQ multiplex PCR. This sample carries about 140,000 clones, just under 95% of them seen once, and the ten largest clones take about 1.5%. Sequenced here: peripheral blood, sampled on day 0 of AZD1222 vaccination. This sequence was found in an adult in good health.

The DNA for the CDR3 is TGTGCCATCAAGCGGCCGGGGGCTGGAACTGAAGCTTTCTTT. This sequence encodes CAIKRPGAGTEAFF. This rearrangement joins TRBV5-4 to TRBJ1-1; D is possibly TRBD1 (6 bases). Deletions cut 9 bases from V and 5 bases from J, with 20 bases between. The CDR3 contains 14 residues. The V gene's germline CDR1 is SGHNT and CDR2 YYREEE (reference sequence).